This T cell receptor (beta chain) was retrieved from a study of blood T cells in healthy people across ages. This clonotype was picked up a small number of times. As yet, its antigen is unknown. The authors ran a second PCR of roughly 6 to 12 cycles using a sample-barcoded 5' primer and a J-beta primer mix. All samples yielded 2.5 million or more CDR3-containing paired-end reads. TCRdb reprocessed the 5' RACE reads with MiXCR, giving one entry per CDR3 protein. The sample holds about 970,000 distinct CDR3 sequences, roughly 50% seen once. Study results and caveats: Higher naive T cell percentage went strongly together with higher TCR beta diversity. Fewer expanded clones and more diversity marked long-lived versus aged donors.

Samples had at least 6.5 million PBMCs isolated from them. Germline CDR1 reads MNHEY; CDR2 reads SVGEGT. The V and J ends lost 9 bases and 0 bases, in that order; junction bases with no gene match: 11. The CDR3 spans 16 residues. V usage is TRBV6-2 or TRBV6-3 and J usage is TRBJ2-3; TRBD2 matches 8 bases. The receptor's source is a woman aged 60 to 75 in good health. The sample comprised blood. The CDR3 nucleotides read TGTGCCAGTCTCTCCTCAATAGCGGGAAGCACAGATACGCAGTATTTT. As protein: CASLSSIAGSTDTQYF.